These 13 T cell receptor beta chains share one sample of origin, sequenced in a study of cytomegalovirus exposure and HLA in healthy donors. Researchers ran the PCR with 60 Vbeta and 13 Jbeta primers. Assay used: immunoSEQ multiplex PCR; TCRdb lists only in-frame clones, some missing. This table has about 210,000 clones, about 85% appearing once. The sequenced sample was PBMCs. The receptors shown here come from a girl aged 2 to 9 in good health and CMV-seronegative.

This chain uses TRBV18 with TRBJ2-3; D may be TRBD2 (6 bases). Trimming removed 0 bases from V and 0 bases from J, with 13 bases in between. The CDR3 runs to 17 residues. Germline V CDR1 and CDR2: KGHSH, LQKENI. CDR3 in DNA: TGTGCCAGCTCACCACCGGCGGGGCAGGGTAGCACAGATACGCAGTATTTT. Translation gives CASSPPAGQGSTDTQYF.

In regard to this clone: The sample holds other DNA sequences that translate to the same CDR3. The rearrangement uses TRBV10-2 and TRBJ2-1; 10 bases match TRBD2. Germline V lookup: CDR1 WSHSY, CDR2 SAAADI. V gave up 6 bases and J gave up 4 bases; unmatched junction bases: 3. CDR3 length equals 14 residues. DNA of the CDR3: TGCGCCAGCAGGAGGACTAGCGGATACAATGAGCAGTTCTTC. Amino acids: CASRRTSGYNEQFF.

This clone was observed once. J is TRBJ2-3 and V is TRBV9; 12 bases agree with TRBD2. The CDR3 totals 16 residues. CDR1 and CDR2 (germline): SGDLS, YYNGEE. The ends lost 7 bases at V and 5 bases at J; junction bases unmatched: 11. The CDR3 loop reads CASGALAGGQVDTQYF. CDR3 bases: TGTGCCAGCGGAGCACTAGCGGGAGGCCAAGTAGATACGCAGTATTTT.

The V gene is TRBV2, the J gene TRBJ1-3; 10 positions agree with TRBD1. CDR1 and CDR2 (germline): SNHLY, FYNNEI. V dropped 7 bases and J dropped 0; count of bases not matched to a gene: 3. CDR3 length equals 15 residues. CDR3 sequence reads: CASTRTGGSGNTIYF. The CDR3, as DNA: TGTGCCAGCACTCGGACAGGGGGCTCTGGAAACACCATATATTTT.

The CDR3 sequence: CASSSVGGARAGELFF. The CDR3 DNA reads TGTGCCAGCAGCTCCGTAGGCGGGGCAAGAGCCGGGGAGCTGTTTTTT. This chain links TRBV5-5 with TRBJ2-2, with a tentative D call TRBD2 (6 bases). Trimming shortened V by 3 bases and J by 6 bases, and 18 bases separated the two germline ends. CDR3 length: 16 amino acids. The V gene's germline CDR1 is SGHKS and CDR2 YYEKEE (reference sequence). The full variable domain, in which reference TRBV5-5 and TRBJ2-2 provide the parts outside the CDR3, is DAGVTQSPTHLIKTRGQQVTLRCSPISGHKSVSWYQQVLGQGPQFIFQYYEKEERGRGNFPDRFSARQFPNYSSELNVNALLLGDSALYLCASSSVGGARAGELFFGEGSRLTVL.

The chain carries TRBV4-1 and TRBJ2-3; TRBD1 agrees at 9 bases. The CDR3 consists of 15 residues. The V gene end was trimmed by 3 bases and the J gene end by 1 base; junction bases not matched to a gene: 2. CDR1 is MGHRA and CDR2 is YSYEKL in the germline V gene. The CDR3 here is CASSHRDRGTDTQYF. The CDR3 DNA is TGCGCCAGCAGCCACAGGGACAGGGGCACAGATACGCAGTATTTT.

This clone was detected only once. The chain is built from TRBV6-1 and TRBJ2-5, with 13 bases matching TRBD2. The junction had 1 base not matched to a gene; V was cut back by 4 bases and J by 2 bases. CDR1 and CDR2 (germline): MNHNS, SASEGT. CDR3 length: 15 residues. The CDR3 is CASSGLAGGQETQYF. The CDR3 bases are TGTGCCAGCAGTGGACTAGCGGGGGGACAAGAGACCCAGTACTTC.

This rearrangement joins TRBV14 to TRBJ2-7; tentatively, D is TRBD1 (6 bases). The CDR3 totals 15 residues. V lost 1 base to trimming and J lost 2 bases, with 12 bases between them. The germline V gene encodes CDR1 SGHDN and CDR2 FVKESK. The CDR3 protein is CASSQVLDRTYEQYF. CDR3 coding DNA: TGTGCCAGCAGCCAAGTATTGGACAGAACCTACGAGCAGTACTTC.

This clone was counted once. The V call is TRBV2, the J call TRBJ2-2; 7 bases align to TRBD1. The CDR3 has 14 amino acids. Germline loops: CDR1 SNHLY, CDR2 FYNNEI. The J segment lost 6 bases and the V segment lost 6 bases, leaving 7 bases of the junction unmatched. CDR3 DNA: TGTGCCAGCAGGGAGACAGGGTGGTCCGGGGAGCTGTTTTTT. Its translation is CASRETGWSGELFF.

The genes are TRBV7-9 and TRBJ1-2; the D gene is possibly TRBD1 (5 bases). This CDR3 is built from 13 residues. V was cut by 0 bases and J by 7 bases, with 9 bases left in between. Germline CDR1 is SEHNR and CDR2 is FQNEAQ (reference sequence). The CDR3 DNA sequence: TGTGCCAGCAGCTTAGCCCAGGGCGCTGGCTACACCTTC. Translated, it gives CASSLAQGAGYTF.

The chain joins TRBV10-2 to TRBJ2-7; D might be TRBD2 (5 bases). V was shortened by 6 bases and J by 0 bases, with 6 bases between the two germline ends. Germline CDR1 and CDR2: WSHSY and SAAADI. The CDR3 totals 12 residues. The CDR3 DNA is TGCGCCAGCAGAGGACTCTCCTACGAGCAGTACTTC. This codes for CASRGLSYEQYF.

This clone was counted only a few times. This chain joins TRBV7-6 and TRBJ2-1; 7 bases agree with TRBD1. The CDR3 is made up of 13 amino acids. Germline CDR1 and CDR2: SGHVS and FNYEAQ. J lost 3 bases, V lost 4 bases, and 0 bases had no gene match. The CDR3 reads CASSYRGYNEQFF. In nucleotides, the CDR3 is TGTGCCAGCAGCTACAGGGGCTACAATGAGCAGTTCTTC.

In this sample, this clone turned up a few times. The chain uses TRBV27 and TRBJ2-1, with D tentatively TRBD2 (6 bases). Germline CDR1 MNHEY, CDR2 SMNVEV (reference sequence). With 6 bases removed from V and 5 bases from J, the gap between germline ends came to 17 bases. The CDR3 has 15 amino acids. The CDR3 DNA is TGTGCCAGCAGGTACGGGGGTGGGGGAAACAATGAGCAGTTCTTC. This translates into CASRYGGGGNNEQFF.